This T cell receptor (beta chain) derives from a study of CD8+ T cells in alopecia areata. Study-wide results and caveats: Normal-skin resident alphabeta T cells also appear among scalp sample sequences. It was lesional scalp, especially alopecia totalis/universalis, that showed higher clonality than normal scalp. Whereas mice showed it more clearly, TCR sharing across patients was murkier, possibly because of HLA.

This CDR3 is built from 11 residues. CDR1 is SGHRS, CDR2 YFSETQ, per germline. V was trimmed by 4 bases and J by 2 bases, leaving 4 bases between them. PBMCs provided sorted CD4+ and CD8+ T cells. Note on this clone: No antigen is known for it. Given a much more abundant clone one base away, this may be a read error.

Isolated RNA was reverse transcribed into cDNA used as the sequencing template. Assay: immunoSEQ multiplex PCR; the TCRdb copy retains only in-frame clones and omits some. Of some 110,000 clones listed, less than 80% are singletons. The chain is built from TRBV5-1 and TRBJ2-7, with unresolved D. Source material: CD4+ T cells sorted from blood. The receptor was derived from a human donor in good health. The CDR3 protein is CASSGTYEQYF. The CDR3 DNA sequence: TGCGCCAGCAGCGGAACCTACGAGCAGTACTTC.